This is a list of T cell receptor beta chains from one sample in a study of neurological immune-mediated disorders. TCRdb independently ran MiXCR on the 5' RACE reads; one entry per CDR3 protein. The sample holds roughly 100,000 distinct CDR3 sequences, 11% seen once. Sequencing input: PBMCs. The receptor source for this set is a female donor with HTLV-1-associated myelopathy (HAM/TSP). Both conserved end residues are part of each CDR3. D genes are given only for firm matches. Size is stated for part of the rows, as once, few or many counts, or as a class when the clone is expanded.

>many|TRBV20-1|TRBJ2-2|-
CSARKAGELFF
TGCAGTGCTAGGAAGGCCGGGGAGCTGTTTTTT
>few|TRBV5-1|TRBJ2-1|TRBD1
CASSLAETGLGNEQFF
TGCGCCAGCAGCTTGGCCGAGACAGGGCTTGGCAATGAGCAGTTCTTC
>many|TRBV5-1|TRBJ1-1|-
CASTIAGVGTEAFF
TGCGCCAGCACTATCGCGGGGGTGGGCACTGAAGCTTTCTTT
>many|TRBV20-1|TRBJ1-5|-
CSASEGNQPQHF
TGCAGTGCTAGCGAGGGTAATCAGCCCCAGCATTTT
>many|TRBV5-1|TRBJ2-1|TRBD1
CASSWDRVNEQFF
TGCGCCAGCAGCTGGGACAGGGTCAATGAGCAGTTCTTC
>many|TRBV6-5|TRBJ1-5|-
CASSTVLGNQPQHF
TGTGCCAGCAGTACCGTTCTGGGCAATCAGCCCCAGCATTTT
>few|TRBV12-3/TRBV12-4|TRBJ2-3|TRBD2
CASRLAGVGTDTQYF
TGTGCCAGCAGGCTAGCGGGGGTCGGCACAGATACGCAGTATTTT
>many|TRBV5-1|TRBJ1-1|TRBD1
CASSGQAPNTEAFF
TGCGCCAGCTCGGGACAGGCCCCGAACACTGAAGCTTTCTTT
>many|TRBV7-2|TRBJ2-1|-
CASSFAGPYNEQFF
TGTGCCAGCAGCTTTGCGGGGCCCTACAATGAGCAGTTCTTC
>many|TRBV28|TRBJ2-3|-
CASRDSTDTQYF
TGTGCCAGCAGGGATAGCACAGATACGCAGTATTTT
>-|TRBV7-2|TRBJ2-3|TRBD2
CASSWVAGVLTDTQYF
TGTGCCAGCTCGTGGGTAGCGGGGGTCCTCACAGATACGCAGTATTTT
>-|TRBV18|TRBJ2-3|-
CASSPFATPSSTDTQYF
TGTGCCAGCTCACCATTTGCCACACCCTCTAGCACAGATACGCAGTATTTT
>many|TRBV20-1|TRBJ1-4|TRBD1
CSAQTGLREKLFF
TGCAGTGCTCAGACAGGGTTACGTGAAAAACTGTTTTTT
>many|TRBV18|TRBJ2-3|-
CASSPPGRGQDTQYF
TGTGCCAGCTCACCACCGGGGAGGGGGCAAGATACGCAGTATTTT
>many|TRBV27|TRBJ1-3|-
CASSLSWTSGNTIYF
TGTGCCAGCAGTTTATCGTGGACATCTGGAAACACCATATATTTT
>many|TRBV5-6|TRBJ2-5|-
CASSSRVFLSETQYF
TGTGCCAGCAGCTCCAGGGTTTTTCTTTCGGAGACCCAGTACTTC
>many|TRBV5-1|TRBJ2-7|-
CASSLGFLQLGQETYEQYF
TGCGCCAGCAGCTTGGGGTTTCTCCAACTTGGGCAGGAGACCTACGAGCAGTACTTC
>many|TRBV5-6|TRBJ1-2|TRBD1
CASSPGQGNNYGYTF
TGTGCCAGCAGCCCAGGACAGGGAAATAACTATGGCTACACCTTC
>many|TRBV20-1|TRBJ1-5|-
CSAQRGDQPQHF
TGCAGTGCCCAACGGGGGGATCAGCCCCAGCATTTT
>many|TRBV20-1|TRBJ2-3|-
CSARRHSNTYTDTQYF
TGCAGTGCTAGAAGGCACAGTAACACATACACAGATACGCAGTATTTT
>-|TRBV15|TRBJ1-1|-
CATSRDLISVQAFF
TGTGCCACCAGCAGAGATTTGATAAGTGTACAAGCTTTCTTT
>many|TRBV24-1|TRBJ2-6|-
CATSEGAGANVLTF
TGTGCCACCAGTGAAGGGGCTGGGGCCAACGTCCTGACTTTC
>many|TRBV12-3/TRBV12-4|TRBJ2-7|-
CASRAGGKSEQYF
TGTGCCAGCAGGGCCGGGGGTAAGTCCGAGCAGTACTTC
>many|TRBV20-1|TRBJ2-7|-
CSARRGLNEQYF
TGCAGTGCTAGACGGGGGCTTAACGAGCAGTACTTC
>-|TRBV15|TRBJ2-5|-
CATSRDIGAGNQETQYF
TGTGCTACCAGCAGAGATATTGGGGCCGGTAACCAAGAGACCCAGTACTTC
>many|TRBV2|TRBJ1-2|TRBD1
CASSQGQGSNYGYTF
TGTGCCAGCAGCCAAGGACAGGGGTCGAACTATGGCTACACCTTC
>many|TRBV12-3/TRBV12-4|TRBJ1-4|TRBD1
CASSPTGGLEKLFF
TGTGCCAGCAGTCCGACAGGGGGCCTTGAAAAACTGTTTTTT
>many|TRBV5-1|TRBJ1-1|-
CASSLNLAGSEAFF
TGCGCCAGCAGCTTGAACCTCGCGGGTTCTGAAGCTTTCTTT
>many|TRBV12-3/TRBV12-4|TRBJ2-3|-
CASSPPTGLNTDTQYF
TGTGCCAGCAGCCCCCCCACAGGGCTTAACACAGATACGCAGTATTTT
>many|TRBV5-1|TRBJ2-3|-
CASSLEGREDTQYF
TGCGCCAGCAGCTTGGAGGGTCGGGAAGATACGCAGTATTTT
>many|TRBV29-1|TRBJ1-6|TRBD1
CSVGGGRGSPLHF
TGCAGCGTTGGAGGGGGCAGGGGTTCACCCCTCCACTTT
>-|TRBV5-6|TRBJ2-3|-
CASSSAAGTPTDTQYF
TGTGCCAGCAGCTCGGCCGCAGGAACCCCCACAGATACGCAGTATTTT
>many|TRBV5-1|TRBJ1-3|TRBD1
CASTDDRASSGNTIYF
TGCGCCAGCACCGACGACAGGGCGAGTTCTGGAAACACCATATATTTT
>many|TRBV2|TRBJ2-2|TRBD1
CASRDRVPGELFF
TGTGCCAGCAGGGACAGGGTCCCCGGGGAGCTGTTTTTT
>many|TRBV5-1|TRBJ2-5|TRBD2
CASSDPGGGIETQYF
TGCGCCAGCAGCGATCCGGGGGGGGGCATCGAGACCCAGTACTTC
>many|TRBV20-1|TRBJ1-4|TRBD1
CSARGGQGNEKLFF
TGCAGTGCTAGAGGAGGACAGGGCAATGAAAAACTGTTTTTT
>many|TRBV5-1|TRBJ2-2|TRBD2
CASSLGTSLNTGELFF
TGCGCCAGCAGCTTGGGGACTAGCCTAAACACCGGGGAGCTGTTTTTT
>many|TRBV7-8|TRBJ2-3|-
CASSQPGPEEGDTQYF
TGTGCCAGCAGCCAACCGGGACCCGAAGAAGGCGATACGCAGTATTTT